The rows below give T cell receptor beta chains drawn from one sample of a study of shared clonotypes between healthy human individuals. Only in-frame clones appear in the TCRdb table, and some are missing; sequencing was by immunoSEQ multiplex PCR. The table has about 1.5 million clones, approximately 98% seen once. The specimen was naive CD4+ T cells sorted from blood. These receptors were obtained from a man aged 25-45 years in good health. Each CDR3 is given with its conserved first and last residue. Each record gives: clone size, D gene, V gene, J gene, CDR3 DNA, CDR3 protein. A D gene is named only where the DNA matches it firmly. Part of the rows lack a size; the others show once, few, many or a class for expanded clones.

>NA|TRBD1|TRBV13|TRBJ2-5
TGTGCCAGCAGCTTAAGGCTAGGGGACAGGGCGTGGGAAGAGACCCAGTACTTC
CASSLRLGDRAWEETQYF
>NA|NA|TRBV18|TRBJ1-3
TGTGCCAGCTCACCCGACAGGATCTCTGGAAACACCATATATTTT
CASSPDRISGNTIYF
>NA|NA|TRBV7-2|TRBJ1-5
TGTGCCAGCAGCTCGAGGCCCAGGGGTGGCAGCAATCAGCCCCAGCATTTT
CASSSRPRGGSNQPQHF
>NA|NA|TRBV6-6|TRBJ2-7
TGTGCCAGCGGGCGGGTTTTAAACGAGCAGTACTTC
CASGRVLNEQYF
>NA|NA|TRBV15|TRBJ1-2
TGTGCCACCAGCAGAGACCTTTTTTCGGGAAAGGAGAATGGCTACACCTTC
CATSRDLFSGKENGYTF
>NA|NA|TRBV7-2|TRBJ2-3
TGTGCCAGCAGCTTAGAAGGGTTAGGGAGGTTTGATACGCAGTATTTT
CASSLEGLGRFDTQYF
>NA|TRBD2|TRBV29-1|TRBJ2-1
TGCAGCGTTGAACCAGCGGGAGATCTAGTTGAGCAGTTCTTC
CSVEPAGDLVEQFF
>NA|TRBD1|TRBV18|TRBJ2-1
TGTGCCAGCTCACCAATGTCGGACAGGGCCTACAATGAGCAGTTCTTC
CASSPMSDRAYNEQFF
>NA|NA|TRBV5-4|TRBJ1-4
TGTGCCAGCAGCTCGGACAGAATGAGTACTAATGAAAAACTGTTTTTT
CASSSDRMSTNEKLFF
>once|TRBD1|TRBV5-5|TRBJ1-5
TGTGCCAGCAGCTCAACAGGGGACCGTCAGCCCCAGCATTTT
CASSSTGDRQPQHF
>NA|NA|TRBV5-1|TRBJ1-3
TGCGCCAGCAGCCGAAGGCCGACGGGACCGGGGAACTCTGGAAACACCATATATTTT
CASSRRPTGPGNSGNTIYF
>NA|NA|TRBV5-1|TRBJ2-1
TGCGCCAGCAGCGGGACCGCGGCGGGCAATGAGCAGTTCTTC
CASSGTAAGNEQFF
>NA|NA|TRBV7-9|TRBJ2-2
TGTGCCAGCAGCTTAAGGGAGACCGGGGAGCTGTTTTTT
CASSLRETGELFF
>NA|NA|TRBV6-1|TRBJ1-1
TGTGCCAGCAGAACAGTACTTGAAGCTTTCTTT
CASRTVLEAFF
>NA|TRBD1|TRBV19|TRBJ2-1
TGTGCCAGTAAGGAAAAAGGGGGCGCAGCTCCGCAGTTCTTC
CASKEKGGAAPQFF
>NA|TRBD1|TRBV10-3|TRBJ1-1
TGTGCCATCAGTGTAACAGGGGAGGATACTGAAGCTTTCTTT
CAISVTGEDTEAFF
>NA|TRBD1|TRBV19|TRBJ1-4
TGTGCCAGTAGTAAACAGGGGGAGACTAATGAAAAACTGTTTTTT
CASSKQGETNEKLFF
>NA|TRBD2|TRBV5-6|TRBJ2-5
TGTGCCAGCAGCTTGGCCTGGACTAGGACTAGCGGGAAGGAGACCCAGTACTTC
CASSLAWTRTSGKETQYF
>NA|TRBD2|TRBV7-9|TRBJ2-2
TGTGCCAGCAGCTTAAGGACTAGCGGGAACACCGGGGAGCTGTTTTTT
CASSLRTSGNTGELFF
>NA|TRBD1|TRBV9|TRBJ2-1
TGTGCCAGCAGCGTAGCGGGACAGGGGACCTATGAGCAGTTCTTC
CASSVAGQGTYEQFF
>NA|NA|TRBV5-5|TRBJ1-2
TGTGCCAGCAGCTTGTCCCGCCCTAACTATGGCTACACCTTC
CASSLSRPNYGYTF
>NA|NA|TRBV2|TRBJ2-2
TGTGCCAGCAGTGAAGGGACATTTGGGGAGCTGTTTTTT
CASSEGTFGELFF
>once|TRBD1|TRBV6-1|TRBJ1-5
TGTGCCAGCAGTGAAAGTCCCGGGACAGGGTACGGCAATCAGCCCCAGCATTTT
CASSESPGTGYGNQPQHF
>NA|NA|TRBV30|TRBJ2-3
TGTGCCGCTCAGATTCATATTCACACAGATACGCAGTATTTT
CAAQIHIHTDTQYF
>NA|NA|TRBV28|TRBJ2-5
TGTGCCACCTGGCGGGCACAGACCCAGTACTTC
CATWRAQTQYF
>once|NA|TRBV5-1|TRBJ2-7
TGCGCCAGCAGCTTGGGAGCCCAGGGGTCCTACGAGCAGTACTTC
CASSLGAQGSYEQYF
>NA|NA|TRBV5-4|TRBJ2-3
TGTGCCAGCAGCTTTGGGCCAGCAGATACGCAGTATTTT
CASSFGPADTQYF
>NA|NA|TRBV9|TRBJ2-5
TGTGCCAGCAGCGTAGCTATGGACAACCAAGAGACCCAGTACTTC
CASSVAMDNQETQYF
>NA|NA|TRBV18|TRBJ2-7
TGTGCCAGCTCACCACCGACGGGCGGCCCATACGAGCAGTACTTC
CASSPPTGGPYEQYF
>NA|TRBD2|TRBV5-4|TRBJ2-3
TGTGCCAGCAGCCTCGCGGGAGTGACAGATACGCAGTATTTT
CASSLAGVTDTQYF
>NA|NA|TRBV5-1|TRBJ2-5
TGCGCCAGCAGCTCCCCGGGCAGAAACCTTCCAGAGACCCAGTACTTC
CASSSPGRNLPETQYF
>NA|NA|TRBV7-6|TRBJ2-7
TGTGCCAGCAGCTTAGGGACATCCGGGCTGGACGAGCAGTACTTC
CASSLGTSGLDEQYF
>NA|TRBD2|TRBV7-3|TRBJ2-4
TGTGCCAGCAGCTTAATTGGACTAGCGGGAGGGATGTTGGAAAACATTCAGTACTTC
CASSLIGLAGGMLENIQYF
>NA|NA|TRBV19|TRBJ1-1
TGTGCCAGTAGTATAGTCGCTGACTCGAACACTGAAGCTTTCTTT
CASSIVADSNTEAFF
>NA|NA|TRBV5-1|TRBJ2-7
TGCGCCAGCAGCTTCATGACGGAGTCGCTCGAGCAGTACTTC
CASSFMTESLEQYF
>NA|TRBD2|TRBV5-1|TRBJ2-3
TGCGCCAGCAGCCTTGGCATAGAGCGGGGGGGTCGAAATACGCAGTATTTT
CASSLGIERGGRNTQYF
>NA|TRBD2|TRBV2|TRBJ2-1
TGTGCCAGCAGTGAGGCGGGAGGGCCGGGGAATGAGCAGTTCTTC
CASSEAGGPGNEQFF
>NA|NA|TRBV6-1|TRBJ2-5
TGTGCCAGCAGTGAAATGGGCGATTTGGAGTACGAGACCCAGTACTTC
CASSEMGDLEYETQYF
>few|TRBD1|TRBV10-3|TRBJ2-7
TGTGCCATCAGTGACGGGACAGGGTTCAACGAGCAGTACTTC
CAISDGTGFNEQYF
>NA|NA|TRBV5-1|TRBJ1-3
TGCGCCAGCAGCTTGGCTCGGGGCGGGGGCTCTGGAAACACCATATATTTT
CASSLARGGGSGNTIYF
>NA|TRBD2|TRBV6-9|TRBJ2-7
TGTGCCAGCACCAGACTAGCGGGGGAGCAGTACTTC
CASTRLAGEQYF
>NA|NA|TRBV7-2|TRBJ2-2
TGTGCCAGCAGCTTAGGGCTTTGGCTCGCGAACACCGGGGAGCTGTTTTTT
CASSLGLWLANTGELFF